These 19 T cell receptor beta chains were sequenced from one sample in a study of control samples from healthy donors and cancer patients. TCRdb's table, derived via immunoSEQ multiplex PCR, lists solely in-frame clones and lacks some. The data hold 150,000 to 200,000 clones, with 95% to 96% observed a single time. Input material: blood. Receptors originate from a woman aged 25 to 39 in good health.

The CDR3 reads CASSRGGRSNQPQHF. CDR3 bases: TGTGCCAGCAGCCGCGGGGGTCGAAGCAATCAGCCCCAGCATTTT. The J gene is TRBJ1-5, the V gene TRBV27; a weak D match, TRBD1 (5 bases). The CDR3 length is 15 residues. Trimming removed 6 bases at V and 1 base at J, with 13 bases between. Germline-derived CDR1 and CDR2 are MNHEY and SMNVEV (reference sequence).

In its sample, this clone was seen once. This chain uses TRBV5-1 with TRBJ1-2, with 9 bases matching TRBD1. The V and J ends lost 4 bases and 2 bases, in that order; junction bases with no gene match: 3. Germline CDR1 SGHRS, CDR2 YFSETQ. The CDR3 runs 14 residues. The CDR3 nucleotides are TGCGCCAGCAGCGTGGGGACAGGGAACTATGGCTACACCTTC. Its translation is CASSVGTGNYGYTF.

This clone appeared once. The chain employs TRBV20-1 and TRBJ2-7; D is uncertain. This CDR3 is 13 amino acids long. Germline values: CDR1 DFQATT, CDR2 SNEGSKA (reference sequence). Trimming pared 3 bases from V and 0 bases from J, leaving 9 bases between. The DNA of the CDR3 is TGCAGTGCTAGTTTCTCTTACTCCTACGAGCAGTACTTC. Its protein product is CSASFSYSYEQYF.

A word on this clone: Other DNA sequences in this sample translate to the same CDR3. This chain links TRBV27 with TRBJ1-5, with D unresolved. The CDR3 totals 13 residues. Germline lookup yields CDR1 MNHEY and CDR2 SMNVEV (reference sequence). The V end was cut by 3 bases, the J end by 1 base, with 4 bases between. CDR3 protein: CASSLWSNQPQHF. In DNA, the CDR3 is TGTGCCAGCAGTTTGTGGAGCAATCAGCCCCAGCATTTT.

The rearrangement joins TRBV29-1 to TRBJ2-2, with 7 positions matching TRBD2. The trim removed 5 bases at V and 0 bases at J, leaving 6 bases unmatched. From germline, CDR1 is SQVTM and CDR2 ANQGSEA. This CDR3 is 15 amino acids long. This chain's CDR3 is CSVSTLATNTGELFF. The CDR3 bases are TGCAGCGTTTCCACACTAGCGACGAACACCGGGGAGCTGTTTTTT.

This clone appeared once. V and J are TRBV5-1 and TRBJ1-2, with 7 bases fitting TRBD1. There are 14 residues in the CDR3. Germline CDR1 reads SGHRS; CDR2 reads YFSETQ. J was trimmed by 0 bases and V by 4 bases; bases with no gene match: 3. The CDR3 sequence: CASSTGTANYGYTF. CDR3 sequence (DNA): TGCGCCAGCAGCACCGGGACAGCTAACTATGGCTACACCTTC.

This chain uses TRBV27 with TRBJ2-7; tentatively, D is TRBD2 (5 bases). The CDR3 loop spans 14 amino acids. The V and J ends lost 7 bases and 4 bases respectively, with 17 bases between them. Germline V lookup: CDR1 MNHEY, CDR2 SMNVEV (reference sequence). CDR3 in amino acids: CASTPSDFPYEQYF. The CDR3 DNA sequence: TGTGCCAGCACCCCGTCGGACTTTCCTTACGAGCAGTACTTC.

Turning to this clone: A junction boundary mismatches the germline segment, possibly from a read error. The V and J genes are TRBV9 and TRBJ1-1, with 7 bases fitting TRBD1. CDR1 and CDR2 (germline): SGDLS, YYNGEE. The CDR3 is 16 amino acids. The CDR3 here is CVSSPGGLGGNTEAFF. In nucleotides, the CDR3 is TGTGTCAGCAGCCCTGGGGGTTTAGGGGGCAACACTGAAGCTTTCTTT.

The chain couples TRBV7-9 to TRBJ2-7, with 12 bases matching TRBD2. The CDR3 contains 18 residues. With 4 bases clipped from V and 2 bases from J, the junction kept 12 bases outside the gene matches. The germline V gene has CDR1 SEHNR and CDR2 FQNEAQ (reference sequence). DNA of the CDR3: TGTGCCAGCAGCTCACCCACCATAGGACTAGCGGGGACCTACGAGCAGTACTTC. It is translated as CASSSPTIGLAGTYEQYF.

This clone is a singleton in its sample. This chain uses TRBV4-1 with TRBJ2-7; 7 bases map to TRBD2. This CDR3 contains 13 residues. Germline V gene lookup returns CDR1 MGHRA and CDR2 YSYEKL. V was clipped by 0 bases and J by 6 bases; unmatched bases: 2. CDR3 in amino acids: CASSQEPGGEQYF. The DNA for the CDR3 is TGCGCCAGCAGCCAAGAACCGGGGGGCGAGCAGTACTTC.

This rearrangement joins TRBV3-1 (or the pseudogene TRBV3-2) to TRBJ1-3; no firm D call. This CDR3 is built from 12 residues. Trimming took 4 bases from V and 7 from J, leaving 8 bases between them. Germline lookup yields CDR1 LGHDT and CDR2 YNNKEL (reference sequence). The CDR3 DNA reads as TGTGCCAGCAGCCCACACGGGAACACCATATATTTT. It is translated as CASSPHGNTIYF.

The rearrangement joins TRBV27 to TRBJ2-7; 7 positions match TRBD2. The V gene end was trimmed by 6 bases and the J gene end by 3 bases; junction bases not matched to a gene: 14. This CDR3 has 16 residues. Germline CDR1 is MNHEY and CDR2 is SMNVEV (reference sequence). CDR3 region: CASSPFGAGDGYEQYF. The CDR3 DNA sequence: TGTGCCAGCAGCCCCTTCGGTGCGGGGGACGGCTACGAGCAGTACTTC.

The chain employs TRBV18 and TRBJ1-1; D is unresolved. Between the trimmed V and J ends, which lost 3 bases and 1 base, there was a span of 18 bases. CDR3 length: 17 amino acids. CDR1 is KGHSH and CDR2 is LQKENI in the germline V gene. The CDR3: CASSPLWGPIANTEAFF. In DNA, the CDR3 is TGTGCCAGCTCACCCTTGTGGGGTCCGATAGCGAACACTGAAGCTTTCTTT.

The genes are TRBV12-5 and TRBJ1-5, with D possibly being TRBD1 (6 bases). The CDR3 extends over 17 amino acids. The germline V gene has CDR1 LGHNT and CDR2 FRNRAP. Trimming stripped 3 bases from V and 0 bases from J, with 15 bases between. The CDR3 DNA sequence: TGTGCTAGTGGTTTTCGTTGGCGGGGGCCTAGCAATCAGCCCCAGCATTTT. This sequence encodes CASGFRWRGPSNQPQHF.

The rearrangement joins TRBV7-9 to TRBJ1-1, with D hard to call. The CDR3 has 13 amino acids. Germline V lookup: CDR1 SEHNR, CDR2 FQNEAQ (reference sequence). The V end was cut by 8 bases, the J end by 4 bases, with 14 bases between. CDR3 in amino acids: CASRGGDGTEAFF. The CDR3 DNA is TGTGCCAGCCGGGGTGGGGATGGCACTGAAGCTTTCTTT.

The CDR3 sequence: CASSFFPKRTGSTDTQYF. In DNA, the CDR3 is TGTGCCAGCAGCTTTTTTCCCAAAAGGACAGGTAGCACAGATACGCAGTATTTT. The chain has TRBV7-9 and TRBJ2-3; 7 bases align to TRBD1. Losses at the gene ends were 3 bases for V and 0 bases for J; bases not matched to a gene: 12. The CDR3 is 18 residues long. The V gene's germline CDR1 is SEHNR and CDR2 FQNEAQ (reference sequence). The complete variable domain, with remaining parts taken from reference TRBV7-9 and TRBJ2-3, reads DTGVSQNPRHKITKRGQNVTFRCDPISEHNRLYWYRQTLGQGPEFLTYFQNEAQLEKSRLLSDRFSAERPKGSFSTLEIQRTEQGDSAMYLCASSFFPKRTGSTDTQYFGPGTRLTVL.

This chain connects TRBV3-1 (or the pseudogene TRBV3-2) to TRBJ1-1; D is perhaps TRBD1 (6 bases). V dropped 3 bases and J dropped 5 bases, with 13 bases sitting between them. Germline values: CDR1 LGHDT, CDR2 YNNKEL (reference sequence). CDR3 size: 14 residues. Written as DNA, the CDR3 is TGTGCCAGCAGCCAGTGTACAGGGTGTACTGAAGCTTTCTTT. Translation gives CASSQCTGCTEAFF.

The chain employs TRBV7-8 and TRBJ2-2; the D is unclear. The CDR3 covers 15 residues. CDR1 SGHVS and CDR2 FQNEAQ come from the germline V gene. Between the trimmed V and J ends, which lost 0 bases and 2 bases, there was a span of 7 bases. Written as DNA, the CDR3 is TGTGCCAGCAGCTTAGCGATCAGCAACACCGGGGAGCTGTTTTTT. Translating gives CASSLAISNTGELFF.

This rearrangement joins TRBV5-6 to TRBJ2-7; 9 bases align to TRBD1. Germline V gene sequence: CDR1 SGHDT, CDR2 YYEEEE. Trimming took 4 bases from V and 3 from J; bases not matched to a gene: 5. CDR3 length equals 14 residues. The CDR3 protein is CASSPGQGFYEQYF. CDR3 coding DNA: TGTGCCAGCAGCCCGGGACAGGGCTTCTACGAGCAGTACTTC.